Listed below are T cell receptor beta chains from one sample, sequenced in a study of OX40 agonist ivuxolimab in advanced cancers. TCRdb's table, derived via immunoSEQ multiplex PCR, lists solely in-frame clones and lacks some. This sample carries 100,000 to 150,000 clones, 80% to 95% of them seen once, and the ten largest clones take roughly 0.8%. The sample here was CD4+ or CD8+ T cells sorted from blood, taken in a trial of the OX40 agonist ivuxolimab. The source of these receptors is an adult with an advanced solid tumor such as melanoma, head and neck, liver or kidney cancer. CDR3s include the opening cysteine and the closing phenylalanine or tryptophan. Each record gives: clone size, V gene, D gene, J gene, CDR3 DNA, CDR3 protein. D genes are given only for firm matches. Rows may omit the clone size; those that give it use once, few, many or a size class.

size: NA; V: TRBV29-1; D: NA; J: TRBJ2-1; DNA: TGCAGCGTTGTGGCAGGGAACAATGAGCAGTTCTTC; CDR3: CSVVAGNNEQFF
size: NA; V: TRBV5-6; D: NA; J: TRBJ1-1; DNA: TGTGCCAGCAGCTTGACAGGCATGAACACTGAAGCTTTCTTT; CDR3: CASSLTGMNTEAFF
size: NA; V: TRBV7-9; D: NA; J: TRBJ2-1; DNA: TGTGCCAGCAGCCTACCCGGGACCTCCTACAATGAGCAGTTCTTC; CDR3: CASSLPGTSYNEQFF
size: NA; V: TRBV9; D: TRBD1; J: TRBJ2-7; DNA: TGTGCCAGCAGCGAGGGACAGGGTTACTACGAGCAGTACTTC; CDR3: CASSEGQGYYEQYF
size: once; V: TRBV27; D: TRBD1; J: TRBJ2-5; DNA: TGTGCCAGCAGTTGGGACAGGGCACAAGAGACCCAGTACTTC; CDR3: CASSWDRAQETQYF
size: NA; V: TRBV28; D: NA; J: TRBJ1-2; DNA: TGTGCCAGCAGTCCCGTCGGACAGAAGACTAACTATGGCTACACCTTC; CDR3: CASSPVGQKTNYGYTF
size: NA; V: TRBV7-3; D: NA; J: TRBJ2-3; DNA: TGTGCCAGCAGCACATCCGGGACAAGCACAGATACGCAGTATTTT; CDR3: CASSTSGTSTDTQYF
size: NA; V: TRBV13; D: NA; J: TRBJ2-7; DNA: TGTGCCAGCAGCTTTGGACAGCACTACGAGCAGTACTTC; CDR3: CASSFGQHYEQYF
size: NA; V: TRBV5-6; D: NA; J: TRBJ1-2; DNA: TGTGCCAGCAGCTCTCCCCTGAGGATGGGGGGTGTCACTAACTATGGCTACACCTTC; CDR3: CASSSPLRMGGVTNYGYTF
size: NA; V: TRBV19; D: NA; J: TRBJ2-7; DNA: TGTGCCAGTAGTATTGGACAAGACTACGAGCAGTACTTC; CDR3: CASSIGQDYEQYF
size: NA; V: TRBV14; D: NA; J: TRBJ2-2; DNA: TGTGCCAGCAGTAAGCGGACTCCGAACACCGGGGAGCTGTTTTTT; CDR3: CASSKRTPNTGELFF
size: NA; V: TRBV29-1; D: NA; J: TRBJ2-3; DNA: TGCAGCGTCGATTGGCCTAGTCCAGATACGCAGTATTTT; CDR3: CSVDWPSPDTQYF
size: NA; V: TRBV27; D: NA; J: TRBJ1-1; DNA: TGTGCCAGCAGTTTAATTGCGGGGACCACTGAAGCTTTCTTT; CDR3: CASSLIAGTTEAFF
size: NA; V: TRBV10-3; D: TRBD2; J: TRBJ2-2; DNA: TGTGCCATCAGACCCTCTAGCGGGAGAGAAACCGGGGAGCTGTTTTTT; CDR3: CAIRPSSGRETGELFF
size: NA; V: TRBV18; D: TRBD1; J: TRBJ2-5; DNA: TGTGCCAGCTCACCAGGGACAGGGGCCCAAGAGACCCAGTACTTC; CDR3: CASSPGTGAQETQYF
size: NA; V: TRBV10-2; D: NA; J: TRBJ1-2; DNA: TGCGCCAGCAGTGAGAACTGGGGGAAGGATGGCTACACCTTC; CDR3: CASSENWGKDGYTF
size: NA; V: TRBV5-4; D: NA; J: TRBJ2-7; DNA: TGTGCCAGCAGCTTTCATGGGGGGCTGGACGAGCAGTACTTC; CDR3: CASSFHGGLDEQYF
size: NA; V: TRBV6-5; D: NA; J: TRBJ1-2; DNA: TGTGCCAGCAGTTCGACCGCTTATAACTATGGCTACACCTTC; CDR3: CASSSTAYNYGYTF
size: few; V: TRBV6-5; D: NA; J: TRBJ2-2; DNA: TGTGCCAGCAGCGGACGGGTGAACACCGGGGAGCTGTTTTTT; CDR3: CASSGRVNTGELFF
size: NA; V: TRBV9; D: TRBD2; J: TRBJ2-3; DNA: TGTGCCAGCAGCGTAAGGCGGGAGGCCGGGGATACGCAGTATTTT; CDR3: CASSVRREAGDTQYF
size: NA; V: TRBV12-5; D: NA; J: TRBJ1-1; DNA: TGTGCTACCCCGGTCGGACAGTCGAACACTGAAGCTTTCTTT; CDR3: CATPVGQSNTEAFF
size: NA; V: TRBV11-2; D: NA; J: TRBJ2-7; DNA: TGTGCCAGCTCGTTGAGTGCCCTTGTCGAGCAGTACTTC; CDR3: CASSLSALVEQYF
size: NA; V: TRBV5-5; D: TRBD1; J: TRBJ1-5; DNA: TGTGCCAGCAGCTCTGACAGGGGTTTAGGACAGCCCCAGCATTTT; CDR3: CASSSDRGLGQPQHF
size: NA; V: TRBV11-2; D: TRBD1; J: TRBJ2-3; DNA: TGTGCCAGCAGCTTAAGACAGGGGGCAGATACGCAGTATTTT; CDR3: CASSLRQGADTQYF
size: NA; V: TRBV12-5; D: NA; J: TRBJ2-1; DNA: TGTGCTAGTGGTTTGGTACGGGGGGCTCAAACTTTCTACAATGAGCAGTTCTTC; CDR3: CASGLVRGAQTFYNEQFF
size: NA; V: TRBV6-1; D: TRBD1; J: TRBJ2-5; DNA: TGTGCCAGCAGTCAAACCGGGACAGAAGAGACCCAGTACTTC; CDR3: CASSQTGTEETQYF
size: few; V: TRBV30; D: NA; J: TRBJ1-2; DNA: TGTGCCTGGAGCAATCAGCGGTCCTATGGCTACACCTTC; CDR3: CAWSNQRSYGYTF
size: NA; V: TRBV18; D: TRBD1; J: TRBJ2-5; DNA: TGTGCCAGCTCACCTCCCGGGACAGGCACTCAAGAGACCCAGTACTTC; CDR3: CASSPPGTGTQETQYF
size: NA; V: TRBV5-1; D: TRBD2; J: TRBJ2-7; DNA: TGCGCCAGCAGCTGGGCGGGACTAGCGGGATCGGGCGAGCAGTACTTC; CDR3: CASSWAGLAGSGEQYF
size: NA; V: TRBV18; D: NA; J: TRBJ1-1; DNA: TGTGCCAGCTCACCCGCGACGGGGGGAAGGGGCACTGAAGCTTTCTTT; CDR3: CASSPATGGRGTEAFF
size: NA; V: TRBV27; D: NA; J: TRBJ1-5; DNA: TGTGCCAGCAGTTCCATAAAAGACAGGAATCAGCCCCAGCATTTT; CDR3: CASSSIKDRNQPQHF
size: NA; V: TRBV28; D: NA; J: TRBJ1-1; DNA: TGTGCCAGCAGTTCCCTTAGCGGGAGAATGAACACTGAAGCTTTCTTT; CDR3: CASSSLSGRMNTEAFF
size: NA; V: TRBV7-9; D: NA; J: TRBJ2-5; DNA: TGTGCCAGCAGCCGTGGGACGGAACAAGAGACCCAGTACTTC; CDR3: CASSRGTEQETQYF
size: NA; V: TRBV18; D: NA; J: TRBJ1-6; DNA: TGTGCCAGCTCACCTCGGGCGGTATCCAAACTGGGGGATTCACCCCTCCACTTT; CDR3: CASSPRAVSKLGDSPLHF
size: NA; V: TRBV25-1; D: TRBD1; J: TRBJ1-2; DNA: TGTGCCAGCAGTGAACAGGGGGGCTATGGCTACACCTTC; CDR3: CASSEQGGYGYTF
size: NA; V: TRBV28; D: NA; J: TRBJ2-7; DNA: TGTGCCAGCACCGCAAGACGGGAACCCACCTACGAGCAGTACTTC; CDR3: CASTARREPTYEQYF
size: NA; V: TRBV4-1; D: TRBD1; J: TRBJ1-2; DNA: TGCGCCAGCAGCCAGAATACAGGGGTTGTGTATGGCTACACCTTC; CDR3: CASSQNTGVVYGYTF
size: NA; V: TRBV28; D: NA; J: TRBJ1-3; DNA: TGTGCCAGCAGTCCCCACAGCGGCGGCTCTGGAAACACCATATATTTT; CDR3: CASSPHSGGSGNTIYF
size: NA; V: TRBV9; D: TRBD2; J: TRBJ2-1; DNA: TGTGCCAGCAGCTTTAACCTTGGGACTAGCGGGAGTCGGGAGCAGTTCTTC; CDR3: CASSFNLGTSGSREQFF
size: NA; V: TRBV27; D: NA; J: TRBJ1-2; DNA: TGTGCCAGCAGTCCCGGGGTGGGCTACACCTTC; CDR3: CASSPGVGYTF
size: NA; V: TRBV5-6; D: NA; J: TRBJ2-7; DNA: TGTGCCAGCAGCTTGGTCGGGACTCCCACCTACGAGCAGTACTTC; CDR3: CASSLVGTPTYEQYF
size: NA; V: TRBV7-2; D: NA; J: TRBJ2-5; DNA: TGTGCCAGCAGCTTAGCAGTGGGGACCCAGTACTTC; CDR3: CASSLAVGTQYF
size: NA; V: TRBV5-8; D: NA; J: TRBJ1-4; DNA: TGTGCCAGCAGCCTCGGGACTGGGAGAACTAATGAAAAACTGTTTTTT; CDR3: CASSLGTGRTNEKLFF
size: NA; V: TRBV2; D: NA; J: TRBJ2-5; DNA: TGTGCCAGCAGTGAAGTACGCCAAGAGACCCAGTACTTC; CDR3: CASSEVRQETQYF
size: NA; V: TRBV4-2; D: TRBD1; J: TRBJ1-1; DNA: TGTGCCAGCAGCAGGACCCTACAGGGGGGCACTGAAGCTTTCTTT; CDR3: CASSRTLQGGTEAFF
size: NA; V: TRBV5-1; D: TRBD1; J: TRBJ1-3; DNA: TGCGCCAGCAGCCCAACAGGGGTCTTTGGAAACACCATATATTTT; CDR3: CASSPTGVFGNTIYF
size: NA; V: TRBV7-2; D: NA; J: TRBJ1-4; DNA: TGTGCCAGCAGCCCCTTGGGATCCTGGGAACTGTTTTTT; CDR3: CASSPLGSWELFF
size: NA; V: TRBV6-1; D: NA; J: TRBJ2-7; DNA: TGTGCCAGCAGTGAAGCGTCTAGGGGTTACTCCTACGAGCAGTACTTC; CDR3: CASSEASRGYSYEQYF
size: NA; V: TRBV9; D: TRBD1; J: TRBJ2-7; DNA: TGTGCCAGCAGCGAGGGGACAGTCTCCTACGAGCAGTACTTC; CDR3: CASSEGTVSYEQYF
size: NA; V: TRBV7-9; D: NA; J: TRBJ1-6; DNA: TGTGCCAGCAGCTTAGAAGGAGCCGGTTCACCCCTCCACTTT; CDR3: CASSLEGAGSPLHF
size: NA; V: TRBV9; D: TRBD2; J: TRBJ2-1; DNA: TGTGCCAGCAGCGTAGTCGGCGGGAGTTTTAATGAGCAGTTCTTC; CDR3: CASSVVGGSFNEQFF
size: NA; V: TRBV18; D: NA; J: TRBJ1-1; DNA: TGTGCCAGCTCACCTGGACTACTTAACACTGAAGCTTTCTTT; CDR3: CASSPGLLNTEAFF
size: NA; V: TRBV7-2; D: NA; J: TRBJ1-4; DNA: TGTGCCAGCAGCCAGTCGGGCAGGCAGAATGAAAAACTGTTTTTT; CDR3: CASSQSGRQNEKLFF
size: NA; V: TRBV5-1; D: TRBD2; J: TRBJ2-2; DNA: TGCGCCAGCTTCATATCGGGGGGGCCGGTAACCGGGGAGCTGTTTTTT; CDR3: CASFISGGPVTGELFF
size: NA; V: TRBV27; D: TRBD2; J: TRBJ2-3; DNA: TGTGCCAGCAGTAATACTCCGGGACTAGCGGGATACACAGATACGCAGTATTTT; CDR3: CASSNTPGLAGYTDTQYF
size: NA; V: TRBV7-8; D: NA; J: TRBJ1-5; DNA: TGTGCCAGCAGCTTAAGCTGGGGGCGGGAGCCCCAGCATTTT; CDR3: CASSLSWGREPQHF
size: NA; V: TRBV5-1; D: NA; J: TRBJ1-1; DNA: TGCGCCAGCAGCTTCGGGGGCTGGAGCACTGAAGCTTTCTTT; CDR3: CASSFGGWSTEAFF
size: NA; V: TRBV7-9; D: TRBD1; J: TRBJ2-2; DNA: TGTGCCAGCAGCCCCGGACAGGGGAGCACCGGGGAGCTGTTTTTT; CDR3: CASSPGQGSTGELFF
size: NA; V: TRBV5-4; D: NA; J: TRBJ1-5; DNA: TGTGCCAGCAGCTTGGCCGGGGGCGGACAGCCCCAGCATTTT; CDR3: CASSLAGGGQPQHF
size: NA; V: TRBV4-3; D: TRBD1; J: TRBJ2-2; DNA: TGCGCCAGCAGCCAAGAGGCCGGACAGGGGGCTGACACCGGGGAGCTGTTTTTT; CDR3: CASSQEAGQGADTGELFF